One sample yielded the 5 T cell receptor beta chains listed below, sequenced in a study of Ad26.COV2.S vaccination and SARS-CoV-2 variants. Generated by immunoSEQ multiplex PCR, the TCRdb table keeps only in-frame clones and is missing some. The sample lists 500,000 or so clones, about 91% seen once, with over 2% in the top ten. Stated treatment: 19 received Ad26.COV2.S at low or high dose, single or two shots; about 5 received placebo; per-sample allocation not given. Sampling took place 63 days after the first vaccine or placebo injection. Sequenced here: peripheral blood, sampled in a trial of Ad26.COV2.S vaccine versus placebo. These TCRs come from a person between 18 and 60 years old who received the Ad26.COV2.S COVID-19 vaccine or a placebo.

As for this clone: The junction departs from the called germline gene at one end, perhaps through a read error. J is TRBJ2-6 and V is TRBV7-7; D is undetermined. This CDR3 contains 16 residues. Germline CDR1 reads SSHAT; CDR2 reads FNYEAQ (reference sequence). The CDR3 region is CASSLGSGTGANVLTF. CDR3 DNA: TGTGCTAGCAGCTTAGGATCGGGCACCGGGGCCAACGTCCTGACTTTC.

The gene calls are TRBV30 and TRBJ2-6; 7 bases fit TRBD1. V shed 5 bases and J 4 bases; nucleotides not matched to a gene: 11. The CDR3 spans 16 residues. Germline-derived CDR1 and CDR2 are GTSNPN and SVGIG (reference sequence). The CDR3, as DNA: TGTGCCTGGCGACAGGGTCTAGACGTAGGGGCCAACGTCCTGACTTTC. Its translation is CAWRQGLDVGANVLTF.

The chain employs TRBV28 and TRBJ2-7; tentatively, D is TRBD2 (5 bases). The CDR3 has 16 amino acids. The germline V gene encodes CDR1 MDHEN and CDR2 SYDVKM. Trimming cost V 4 bases and J 2 bases, with 18 bases left between them. The CDR3 DNA follows: TGTGCCAGCAGTTCCGGCTCCGATGCGGGCGCCTACGAGCAGTACTTC. This sequence encodes CASSSGSDAGAYEQYF.

V and J are TRBV5-4 and TRBJ2-5, with D tentatively TRBD1 (6 bases). The CDR3 sequence is 16 residues long. CDR1 SGHNT and CDR2 YYREEE come from the germline V gene (reference sequence). Trimming shortened V by 2 bases and J by 5 bases, and 19 bases separated the two germline ends. Here the CDR3 reads CASSFGQYRQGETQYF. In nucleotides, the CDR3 is TGTGCCAGCAGCTTCGGACAGTACCGACAAGGGGAGACCCAGTACTTC.

This clone was found a few times. The chain couples TRBV27 to TRBJ1-5; D uncertain. With 1 base removed from V and 2 bases from J, the gap between germline ends came to 6 bases. The CDR3 loop spans 14 amino acids. Germline CDR1 is MNHEY and CDR2 is SMNVEV (reference sequence). CDR3 amino acids: CASSLFAGNQPQHF. The CDR3 DNA sequence: TGTGCCAGCAGTTTATTCGCGGGCAATCAGCCCCAGCATTTT.